The clone carrying this T cell receptor (beta chain) was recorded a few times. A single record per CDR3 protein comes from TCRdb applying MiXCR to the RT-PCR reads. The sample has around 700,000 distinct CDR3 sequences; approximately 14% are singletons. This CDR3 spans 15 amino acids. Deletions cut 3 bases from V and 1 base from J, with 16 bases between. CDR1 and CDR2 from the germline V gene are DFQATT and SNEGSKA (reference sequence). Source material: memory CD4+ T cells from blood. This chain joins TRBV20-1 and TRBJ2-7, with D possibly being TRBD2 (6 bases). The TCR comes from a female donor in good health, serving as a healthy control. The CDR3 spells CSASPGGTQSYEQYF. The CDR3 coding sequence is TGCAGTGCTAGTCCCGGCGGGACCCAATCCTACGAGCAGTACTTC.